This T cell receptor beta chain was obtained from a study of cytomegalovirus exposure and HLA in healthy donors. In the case of this clone: Its antigen is as yet unknown.

Study observations and caveats: Later work showed greater clonal expansion in HLA-associated TCR beta chains than in equally common others.

Likely unrecorded immune exposures existed in these nominally healthy donors. The PCR made use of 60 Vbeta and 13 Jbeta primers. TCRdb's table, derived via immunoSEQ multiplex PCR, lists solely in-frame clones and lacks some. Of around 60,000 clones in the sample, roughly 80% are singletons; the top ten hold roughly 25%. V lost 4 bases and J lost 0, with 9 bases in between. The CDR3 spans 14 residues. The germline V gene has CDR1 ENHRY and CDR2 SYGVKD. The receptor was isolated from a woman between 40 and 55 years old in good health and CMV-seropositive. The chain recombines TRBV10-3 with TRBJ1-1, with D tentatively TRBD1 (5 bases). Input material: PBMCs. The CDR3 DNA reads as TGTGCCATCAGTGGGACGGACATGAACACTGAAGCTTTCTTT. Translated: CAISGTDMNTEAFF.